The 8 T cell receptor beta chains listed next were all sequenced from one sample in a study of cytomegalovirus exposure and HLA in healthy donors. The PCR was carried out with 60 Vbeta primers and 13 Jbeta primers. Repertoires were generated with immunoSEQ multiplex PCR, while TCRdb's copy carries only in-frame clones and drops some. Among about 200,000 clones, 65% to 85% were seen once, and the ten largest hold more than 1.5%. The sample was PBMCs. These receptors were taken from a man aged 18 to 29 in good health and CMV-seronegative.

This clone was recorded only once. The rearrangement joins TRBV6-5 to TRBJ1-2, with 8 bases fitting TRBD1. Germline CDR1 and CDR2: MNHEY and SVGAGI. V dropped 6 bases and J dropped 1; count of bases not matched to a gene: 4. The CDR3 length is 14 residues. The CDR3 sequence: CASSLGQVNYGYTF. CDR3 in DNA: TGTGCCAGCAGCCTGGGACAGGTTAACTATGGCTACACCTTC.

The chain is built from TRBV5-1 and TRBJ1-1, with 8 bases aligning to TRBD1. The CDR3 length is 17 residues. The junction had 10 bases not matched to a gene; V was cut back by 2 bases and J by 1 base. Germline V gene data show CDR1 as SGHRS and CDR2 as YFSETQ. In DNA, the CDR3 is TGCGCCAGCAGCTTTATGTCGGGACAGGTTCCGAACACTGAAGCTTTCTTT. Translating it yields CASSFMSGQVPNTEAFF.

The V and J genes are TRBV2 and TRBJ2-1, with 9 bases identical to TRBD1. After removal of 8 bases from V and 9 bases from J, the junction contained 8 bases not matched to a gene. CDR3 length: 13 amino acids. Germline V CDR1 and CDR2: SNHLY, FYNNEI. CDR3 nucleotide sequence: TGTGCCAGCGGAGGTGGGACAGGGAGTGAGCAGTTCTTC. Its protein is CASGGGTGSEQFF.

V usage is TRBV11-2 and J usage is TRBJ2-7; TRBD2 might be the D (6 bases). CDR3 length: 12 amino acids. V was clipped by 1 base and J by 10 bases, with 11 bases between them. Germline CDR1 and CDR2: SGHAT and FQNNGV. The CDR3 is CASSLGRGSQYF. CDR3 in DNA: TGTGCCAGCAGCTTAGGTCGGGGGAGCCAGTACTTC.

The rearrangement links TRBV15 to TRBJ1-1; perhaps TRBD1 as D (5 bases). The germline V and J ends were trimmed by 1 base and 4 bases, with 10 bases remaining between them. The CDR3 spans 14 residues. Per the germline V gene, CDR1 is LNHNV and CDR2 is YYDKDF (reference sequence). Here the CDR3 reads CATSRGGSATEAFF. The CDR3 DNA is TGTGCCACCAGCAGAGGGGGCTCGGCCACTGAAGCTTTCTTT. The variable domain in full, completed from reference TRBV15 and TRBJ1-1, reads DAMVIQNPRYQVTQFGKPVTLSCSQTLNHNVMYWYQQKSSQAPKLLFHYYDKDFNNEADTPDNFQSRRPNTSFCFLDIRSPGLGDTAMYLCATSRGGSATEAFFGQGTRLTVV.

J is TRBJ2-1 and V is TRBV14; TRBD2 agrees at 13 bases. Trimming removed 4 bases from V and 10 bases from J; junction bases left unmatched: 7. This CDR3 is built from 15 residues. Per the germline V gene, CDR1 is SGHDN and CDR2 is FVKESK. Written as DNA, the CDR3 is TGTGCCAGCAGCCCCACTAGCGGGAGGGCCGGCGAGCAGTTCTTC. Protein: CASSPTSGRAGEQFF. Complete variable domain (other parts from reference TRBV14 and TRBJ2-1): EAGVTQFPSHSVIEKGQTVTLRCDPISGHDNLYWYRRVMGKEIKFLLHFVKESKQDESGMPNNRFLAERTGGTYSTLKVQPAELEDSGVYFCASSPTSGRAGEQFFGPGTRLTVL.

The rearrangement joins TRBV13 to TRBJ2-7; D unclear. The CDR3 is 13 residues long. Trimming took off 3 bases at V and 6 bases at J, with 12 bases between the two ends. Germline V gene lookup returns CDR1 PRHDT and CDR2 FYEKMQ (reference sequence). Written as DNA, the CDR3 is TGTGCCAGCAGCTTTGGTAGCAACCCCGAGCAGTACTTC. It is translated as CASSFGSNPEQYF.

V usage is TRBV2 and J usage is TRBJ2-5, with D possibly matching TRBD2 (6 bases). Trimming pared 1 base from V and 4 bases from J, leaving 10 bases between. CDR1 is SNHLY and CDR2 is FYNNEI in the germline V gene. CDR3 length: 14 residues. CDR3 in amino acids: CASSEVGGGETQYF. CDR3 in DNA: TGTGCCAGCAGTGAAGTGGGGGGAGGAGAGACCCAGTACTTC.